Shown below are 10 T cell receptor beta chains from a single sample sequenced in a study of molecular identifiers for immune sequencing clone quantification. TCRdb reprocessed the PCR reads with MiXCR, giving one entry per CDR3 protein. There are more than 300,000 distinct CDR3 sequences in the sample; over 20% occur only once, and 0.75% to 0.85% lies in the top ten. Specimen: naive CD8+ T cells from blood, with Jurkat cell RNA spiked in. The subset is: FACS-sorted CD8+CD4-CCR7+CD45RA+ naive T cells. Every receptor here comes from a human donor in good health. Some libraries in this study had Jurkat cell RNA spiked in.

This clonotype was seen ten or more times. The genes are TRBV11-2 and TRBJ2-3, with D unresolved. Trimming removed 2 bases at V and 2 bases at J, with 5 bases between. The CDR3 totals 13 residues. Germline lookup yields CDR1 SGHAT and CDR2 FQNNGV. The CDR3 here is CASSLLTTDTQYF. CDR3 coding DNA: TGTGCCAGCAGCTTATTGACCACAGATACGCAGTATTTT. Variable domain in full (rest from reference TRBV11-2 and TRBJ2-3): EAGVAQSPRYKIIEKRQSVAFWCNPISGHATLYWYQQILGQGPKLLIQFQNNGVVDDSQLPKDRFSAERLKGVDSTLKIQPAKLEDSAVYLCASSLLTTDTQYFGPGTRLTVL.

The sample holds many counts of this clonotype. This rearrangement joins TRBV4-1 to TRBJ1-5; a weak D match, TRBD1 (6 bases). V was trimmed by 1 base and J by 6 bases, leaving 13 bases between them. The CDR3 contains 15 residues. The germline gives CDR1 MGHRA, CDR2 YSYEKL. CDR3 protein: CASSQVGQGGQPQHF. CDR3 bases: TGCGCCAGCAGCCAAGTAGGGCAAGGGGGTCAGCCCCAGCATTTT.

Notes on this clonotype: The CDR3 does not close with the conserved phenylalanine or tryptophan, likely indicating a read error. The chain combines TRBV4-1 with TRBJ1-5; D not certain. From germline, CDR1 is MGHRA and CDR2 YSYEKL. Trimming left V 1 base short and J 1 base short, with 8 bases between. The CDR3 length is 15 residues. The CDR3 protein is CASSQGSGSNQPQHL. CDR3 nucleotide sequence: TGCGCCAGCAGCCAAGGGTCTGGGAGCAATCAGCCCCAGCATCTT.

Notes on this clonotype: A read error may explain this, as a much larger clone is one base away. The chain employs TRBV13 and TRBJ1-1; 8 bases are a match to TRBD1. The length of the CDR3 is 19 residues. Germline CDR1 PRHDT, CDR2 FYEKMQ (reference sequence). Here the CDR3 reads CASSPRGDRGWTMNIEAFF. CDR3 DNA: TGTGCCAGCAGCCCCCGGGGCGACAGGGGATGGACGATGAACATTGAAGCTTTCTTT.

The sample holds many counts of this clonotype. The chain links TRBV28 to TRBJ2-7; D call uncertain. The germline gives CDR1 MDHEN, CDR2 SYDVKM. The CDR3 has 12 amino acids. Between the trimmed V and J ends, which lost 5 bases and 5 bases, there was a span of 10 bases. As DNA, the CDR3 is TGTGCCAGCAGTCCTACTGGGGACGAGCAGTACTTC. Amino acid sequence: CASSPTGDEQYF. Full variable domain (missing parts from reference TRBV28 and TRBJ2-7): DVKVTQSSRYLVKRTGEKVFLECVQDMDHENMFWYRQDPGLGLRLIYFSYDVKMKEKGDIPEGYSVSREKKERFSLILESASTNQTSMYLCASSPTGDEQYFGPGTRLTVT.

This clonotype was counted ten times or more. This rearrangement joins TRBV4-2 to TRBJ2-1; D may match TRBD1 or TRBD2 (5 bases each). Trimming shortened V by 1 base and J by 7 bases, and 8 bases separated the two germline ends. Germline assignment: CDR1 LGHNA and CDR2 YNFKEQ. The CDR3 consists of 13 residues. Here the CDR3 DNA reads TGTGCCAGCAGCCAAGGTTGGGGGAATGAGCAGTTCTTC. Translation gives CASSQGWGNEQFF.

This clonotype was observed a handful of times. V gene TRBV7-9 combines with J gene TRBJ2-2; 7 nucleotides line up with TRBD1. Germline V gives CDR1 SEHNR, CDR2 FQNEAQ (reference sequence). V gave up 3 bases and J gave up 6 bases; unmatched junction bases: 10. The CDR3 runs to 16 residues. DNA for the CDR3: TGTGCCAGCAGCTTGAGGGACAGACCCCAGCCCGGGGAGCTGTTTTTT. Protein sequence: CASSLRDRPQPGELFF.

This clonotype was seen repeatedly, ten times or more. The genes are TRBV29-1 and TRBJ2-3, with TRBD2 identical over 8 bases. This CDR3 spans 18 amino acids. Germline V CDR1 and CDR2: SQVTM, ANQGSEA. Trimming removed 2 bases from V and 2 bases from J; junction bases left unmatched: 15. The CDR3 sequence: CSVESPSGSSLPTDTQYF. In nucleotides, the CDR3 is TGCAGCGTTGAATCACCCAGCGGGAGCTCTCTCCCCACAGATACGCAGTATTTT.

This clonotype has at least ten counts. V and J are TRBV28 and TRBJ2-5, with TRBD1 matching 8 bases. V shed 5 bases, J shed 6 bases, and the junction held 11 bases outside the gene matches. CDR1 MDHEN and CDR2 SYDVKM come from the germline V gene. This CDR3 is 15 amino acids long. The CDR3: CASSSGQGIPKTQYF. DNA for the CDR3: TGTGCCAGCAGTAGCGGACAGGGCATCCCCAAGACCCAGTACTTC.

This clonotype was observed a few times. The CDR3 sequence is CASSPWGQETQYF. The CDR3 nucleotides are TGTGCCAGCAGTCCTTGGGGGCAAGAGACCCAGTACTTC. The chain is built from TRBV27 and TRBJ2-5, with D perhaps TRBD1 or TRBD2 (5 bases each). The CDR3 covers 13 residues. The germline V gene encodes CDR1 MNHEY and CDR2 SMNVEV (reference sequence). The ends were cut back, 5 bases at V and 2 bases at J, with 9 bases in the middle.